This T cell receptor (beta chain) comes out of a study of breast tumors, draining lymph nodes, adjacent tissues. The trim removed 2 bases at V and 4 bases at J, leaving 2 bases unmatched. CDR1 and CDR2 from the germline V gene are LGHNA and YNFKEQ. The CDR3 contains 15 residues. This clonotype has at least ten counts. TCRdb ran MiXCR on the multiplex PCR reads and lists one entry per CDR3 protein. This table holds 85,000 to 130,000 distinct CDR3 sequences, about 31% found once. Samples came from axillary lymph nodes draining the breast cancer. This clonotype originated in a female donor with breast cancer. Some clones in this sample may be carry-over from other donors' samples. J is TRBJ2-3 and V is TRBV4-2, with 11 bases fitting TRBD2. The sample consisted of axillary lymph node tissue. The CDR3 DNA is TGTGCCAGCAGCCAATATAGCGGGGGGGCAGATACGCAGTATTTT. Encoded protein: CASSQYSGGADTQYF.